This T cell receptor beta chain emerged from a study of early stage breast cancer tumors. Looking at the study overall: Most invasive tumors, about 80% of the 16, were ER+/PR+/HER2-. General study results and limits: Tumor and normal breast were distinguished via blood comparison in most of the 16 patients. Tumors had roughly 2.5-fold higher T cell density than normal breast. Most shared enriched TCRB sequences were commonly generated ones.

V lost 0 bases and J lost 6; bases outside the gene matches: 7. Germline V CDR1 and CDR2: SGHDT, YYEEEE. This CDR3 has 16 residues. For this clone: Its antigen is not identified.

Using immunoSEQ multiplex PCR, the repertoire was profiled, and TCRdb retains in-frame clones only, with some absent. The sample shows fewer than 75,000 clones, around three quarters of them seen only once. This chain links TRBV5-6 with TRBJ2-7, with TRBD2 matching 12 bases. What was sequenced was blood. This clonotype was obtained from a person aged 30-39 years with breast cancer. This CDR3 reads CASSLASGLAGPEQYF. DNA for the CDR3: TGTGCCAGCAGCTTGGCCTCGGGACTAGCGGGCCCCGAGCAGTACTTC. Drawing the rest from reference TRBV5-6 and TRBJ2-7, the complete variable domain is DAGVTQSPTHLIKTRGQQVTLRCSPKSGHDTVSWYQQALGQGPQFIFQYYEEEERQRGNFPDRFSGHQFPNYSSELNVNALLLGDSALYLCASSLASGLAGPEQYFGPGTRLTVT.